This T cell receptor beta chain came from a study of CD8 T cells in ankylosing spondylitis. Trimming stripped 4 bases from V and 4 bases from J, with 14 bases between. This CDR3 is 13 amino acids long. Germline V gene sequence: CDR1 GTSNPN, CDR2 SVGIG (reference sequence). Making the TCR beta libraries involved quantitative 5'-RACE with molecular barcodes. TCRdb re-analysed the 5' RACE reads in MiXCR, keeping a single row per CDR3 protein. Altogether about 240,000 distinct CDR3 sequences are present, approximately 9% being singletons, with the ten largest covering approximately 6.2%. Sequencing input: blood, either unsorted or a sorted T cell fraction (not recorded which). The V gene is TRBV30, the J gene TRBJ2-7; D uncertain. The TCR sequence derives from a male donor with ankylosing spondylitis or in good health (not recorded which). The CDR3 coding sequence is TGTGCCTGGAACAACGGTCCAGGATACGAGCAGTACTTC. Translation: CAWNNGPGYEQYF.